Listed below are T cell receptor beta chains from one sample, sequenced in a study of vaccination effects on CD4 cells after COVID-19. For these receptors, no antigen is known. Clones were sequenced by immunoSEQ multiplex PCR, and TCRdb holds only the in-frame ones, with some missing. Found here are 35,000 to 55,000 clones, 76% of them singletons; the top ten hold roughly 3.6%. The sample was CD4+ T cells from PBMCs cultured without peptide, taken after COVID-19 vaccination. These receptors were obtained from a human donor who had a prior SARS-CoV-2 infection. The CDR3 runs from the conserved cysteine through the conserved F or W. Each record gives: J gene, D gene, V gene, clone size, CDR3 DNA, CDR3 protein. The D gene is left open where the match is weak. For some rows the clone size is stated as once, few or many, or as a class when expanded; others skip it.

>TRBJ1-2|NA|TRBV23-1|NA
TGCGCCAGCAGTCAATCGAGGGCCGGTCCTCTCAACTATGGCTACACCTTC
CASSQSRAGPLNYGYTF
>TRBJ2-3|NA|TRBV15|NA
TGTGCCACCAGCAGAGGTGGTGCTTTCTTGATGATGGATACGCAGTATTTT
CATSRGGAFLMMDTQYF
>TRBJ2-3|NA|TRBV4-3|NA
TGCGCCAGCAGCCAAGATACTAACACAGATACGCAGTATTTT
CASSQDTNTDTQYF
>TRBJ2-2|NA|TRBV27|NA
TGTGCCAGCAGTTTCGGTAGCGGGAACACCGGGGAGCTGTTTTTT
CASSFGSGNTGELFF
>TRBJ2-1|NA|TRBV19|NA
TGTGCCAGTAGTATAGATTCGAGGGCCCTTTACAATGAGCAGTTCTTC
CASSIDSRALYNEQFF
>TRBJ2-7|TRBD1|TRBV5-1|NA
TGCGCCAGCACAGAACAGGGGGCATCCTACGAGCAGTACTTC
CASTEQGASYEQYF
>TRBJ2-3|TRBD2|TRBV4-3|NA
TGCGCCAGCAGCCCAGAACTAGCGGGAGCTGATACGCAGTATTTT
CASSPELAGADTQYF
>TRBJ1-6|TRBD1|TRBV6-5|NA
TGTGCCAGCAATCGACAGGGGGCCGGGAATTCACCCCTCCACTTT
CASNRQGAGNSPLHF
>TRBJ1-6|NA|TRBV5-1|few
TGCGCCAGCAGCTTTGATAATTCACCCCTCCACTTT
CASSFDNSPLHF
>TRBJ2-7|NA|TRBV11-3|NA
TGTGCCAGCAGCTTAGGGGGCTCCGAGCAGTACTTC
CASSLGGSEQYF
>TRBJ1-1|NA|TRBV10-3|NA
TGTGCCATCAGTCCCTCAGGGAACACTGAAGCTTTCTTT
CAISPSGNTEAFF
>TRBJ2-7|NA|TRBV3-1/TRBV3-2|NA
TGTGCCAGCAGCCCGACAGGTACCTACGAGCAGTACTTC
CASSPTGTYEQYF
>TRBJ2-5|NA|TRBV12-3/TRBV12-4|NA
TGTGCCAGCAGATTAGCGGTTCAAGAGACCCAGTACTTC
CASRLAVQETQYF
>TRBJ2-2|NA|TRBV30|NA
TGTGCCTGGACTACTACCTCCACCGGGGAGCTGTTTTTT
CAWTTTSTGELFF
>TRBJ1-5|NA|TRBV18|NA
TGTGCCAGCTCACCCGGCGGTAATCAGCCCCAGCATTTT
CASSPGGNQPQHF